These 7 T cell receptor beta chains were sequenced from one sample in a study of blood T cell repertoires in COVID-19. Assay used: immunoSEQ multiplex PCR; TCRdb lists only in-frame clones, some missing. This sample yields some 100,000 clones, of which 70% to 90% are seen a single time; about 4.6% belongs to the top ten. The sequenced sample was peripheral blood. Source of these receptors: a human donor in a cohort sampled during active COVID-19.

The sample holds a few counts of this clone. The V and J genes are TRBV3-1 (or the pseudogene TRBV3-2) and TRBJ1-6, with D perhaps TRBD1 (6 bases). This CDR3 is built from 13 residues. Trimming left V 4 bases short and J 11 bases short, with 12 bases between. Germline-derived CDR1 and CDR2 are LGHDT and YNNKEL (reference sequence). CDR3 loop: CASSRQDSTPLHF. The DNA of the CDR3 is TGTGCCAGCAGCCGACAGGATTCTACACCCCTCCACTTT.

The chain joins TRBV5-1 to TRBJ2-1; no clear D. Trimming took 2 bases from V and 3 from J, leaving 15 bases between them. The V gene's germline CDR1 is SGHRS and CDR2 YFSETQ. This CDR3 contains 16 residues. CDR3 DNA sequence: TGCGCCAGCAGCTTACTTCCGGGTGATGGCTACAATGAGCAGTTCTTC. Translated, it gives CASSLLPGDGYNEQFF.

The chain carries TRBV9 and TRBJ1-3; weak D call: TRBD1 (6 bases). The germline V gene encodes CDR1 SGDLS and CDR2 YYNGEE. The CDR3 loop spans 17 amino acids. The germline V and J ends were trimmed by 2 bases and 0 bases, with 15 bases remaining between them. The CDR3 loop reads CASSVDRQTFSGNTIYF. The CDR3 region has the DNA TGTGCCAGCAGCGTCGACAGGCAAACATTCTCTGGAAACACCATATATTTT. The entire variable domain, with the rest obtained from reference TRBV9 and TRBJ1-3, is as follows: DSGVTQTPKHLITATGQRVTLRCSPRSGDLSVYWYQQSLDQGLQFLIQYYNGEERAKGNILERFSAQQFPDLHSELNLSSLELGDSALYFCASSVDRQTFSGNTIYFGEGSWLTVV.

The rearrangement uses TRBV19 and TRBJ2-2; D possibly corresponds to TRBD1 (5 bases). CDR3 length: 19 amino acids. V was trimmed by 10 bases and J by 7 bases, leaving 34 bases between them. The germline CDR1 and CDR2 sequences are LNHDA and SQIVND (reference sequence). CDR3 amino acids: CATGSGMPFEVRRFGELFF. In DNA form, the CDR3 reads TGTGCCACTGGTTCAGGGATGCCTTTCGAGGTTCGTCGTTTCGGGGAGCTGTTTTTT.

The chain carries TRBV4-2 and TRBJ1-5; perhaps TRBD1 as D (6 bases). Looked up from germline, CDR1 is LGHNA and CDR2 is YNFKEQ. This CDR3 contains 15 residues. Trimming stripped 3 bases from V and 1 base from J, with 10 bases between. CDR3 sequence reads: CASSQSTGSNQPQHF. CDR3 coding DNA: TGTGCCAGCAGCCAGAGCACAGGGAGCAATCAGCCCCAGCATTTT.

The chain combines TRBV11-2 with TRBJ1-1; a weak D match, TRBD1 (5 bases). The germline CDR1 and CDR2 sequences are SGHAT and FQNNGV. The V gene lost 5 bases and the J gene lost 1 base, with 11 bases spanning the gap. The CDR3 covers 14 residues. The CDR3 DNA sequence: TGTGCCAGCAGCCGGGGGACGGCGAACACTGAAGCTTTCTTT. Its translation: CASSRGTANTEAFF.

This clone has only a few counts. J is TRBJ2-7 and V is TRBV5-4; 11 positions match TRBD2. The CDR3 is 15 residues long. The germline V gene encodes CDR1 SGHNT and CDR2 YYREEE (reference sequence). V trimming: 4 bases; J trimming: 1 base; junction bases outside the gene matches: 4. DNA of the CDR3: TGTGCCAGCAGCGGCGGACTAGCGGGTTCCTACGAGCAGTACTTC. This sequence encodes CASSGGLAGSYEQYF. Full variable domain (outside the CDR3, taken from reference TRBV5-4 and TRBJ2-7): ETGVTQSPTHLIKTRGQQVTLRCSSQSGHNTVSWYQQALGQGPQFIFQYYREEENGRGNFPPRFSGLQFPNYSSELNVNALELDDSALYLCASSGGLAGSYEQYFGPGTRLTVT.